The text below deals with one T cell receptor (beta chain). Its target is not known. This specimen comes from a study of T cells in localized non-small cell lung cancer. Findings of the study overall: Uninvolved adjacent lung showed higher T cell clonality than tumor. Only one tumor region went through sequencing, so heterogeneity may still be there.

The method was immunoSEQ multiplex PCR; TCRdb's version includes in-frame clones alone and lacks a portion of them. The sample shows around 34,000 clones, just over 90% of them seen only once. Trimming took 9 bases from V and 1 from J; bases not matched to a gene: 6. Germline CDR1 and CDR2: SGHRS and YFSETQ. CDR3 length: 16 amino acids. The V call is TRBV5-1, the J call TRBJ2-2; 13 positions match TRBD2. This receptor was taken from a female donor over 55 with stage I lung adenocarcinoma. Sequenced here: peripheral blood, sampled before any cancer treatment. The CDR3 nucleotides are TGCGCCACCCGGACTAGCGGGAGTTTGAACACCGGGGAGCTGTTTTTT. This gives the protein CATRTSGSLNTGELFF. Using reference TRBV5-1 and TRBJ2-2 for the parts outside the CDR3, the full variable domain is KAGVTQTPRYLIKTRGQQVTLSCSPISGHRSVSWYQQTPGQGLQFLFEYFSETQRNKGNFPGRFSGRQFSNSRSEMNVSTLELGDSALYLCATRTSGSLNTGELFFGEGSRLTVL.